These 6 T cell receptor beta chains were all obtained from the same sample, sequenced in a study of vaccination and CD4 T cells after COVID-19. This sample's treatment: roughly ten-day PBMC culture with coronavirus spike peptide pools or control peptides (ViraFEST assay). With the Oncomine TCR Beta short-read assay, DNA from cultured CD4+ T cells was sequenced. TCRdb re-called the PCR reads with MiXCR, one entry per CDR3 protein. The sample has approximately 8,800 distinct CDR3 sequences, about 61% seen once; the top ten hold around 25%. These receptors are not linked to any known antigen. Sequenced: CD4+ T cells from blood, cultured in vitro. These receptors all come from a human donor who had recovered from COVID-19.

This chain joins TRBV20-1 and TRBJ1-1; 8 bases map to TRBD1. Germline trimming cut 5 bases from V and 5 bases from J; bases unmatched to any gene: 10. Germline loops: CDR1 DFQATT, CDR2 SNEGSKA (reference sequence). There are 14 residues in the CDR3. As DNA, the CDR3 is TGCAGTGCTGTAAGTACAGGGACAGGTACTGAAGCTTTCTTT. Amino acids: CSAVSTGTGTEAFF.

The genes are TRBV20-1 and TRBJ2-3; no clear D. This CDR3 is 12 amino acids long. V lost 2 bases, J lost 3 bases, and 6 bases lay in between. Germline V lookup: CDR1 DFQATT, CDR2 SNEGSKA (reference sequence). CDR3 DNA sequence: TGCAGTGCTAGAACAGCGACAGATACGCAGTATTTT. This encodes CSARTATDTQYF.

The table lists this clonotype with a few counts. The V and J genes are TRBV7-2 and TRBJ1-6; D is undetermined. Trimming shortened V by 5 bases and J by 8 bases, and 10 bases separated the two germline ends. Germline V CDR1 and CDR2: SGHTA, FQGNSA. The CDR3 length is 13 residues. DNA for the CDR3: TGTGCCAGCAGCCCCCAGTATTATTCACCCCTCCACTTT. It is translated as CASSPQYYSPLHF.

This clonotype occurred a few times. J is TRBJ1-2 and V is TRBV7-9, with TRBD1 matching 7 bases. CDR1 is SEHNR, CDR2 FQNEAQ, per germline (reference sequence). The junction had 8 bases not matched to a gene; V was cut back by 5 bases and J by 8 bases. This CDR3 spans 13 amino acids. CDR3 sequence: CASSPTGYGGYTF. The CDR3 coding sequence is TGTGCCAGCAGCCCGACAGGGTATGGCGGCTACACCTTC.

V is TRBV10-3 and J is TRBJ1-6; weak D call: TRBD1 (6 bases). V was trimmed by 6 bases and J by 8 bases, leaving 14 bases between them. The CDR3 runs to 14 residues. The germline CDR1 and CDR2 sequences are ENHRY and SYGVKD. CDR3 bases: TGTGCCATCAGGGCGGACAGAGGTGATTCACCCCTCCACTTT. Translating gives CAIRADRGDSPLHF.

This chain connects TRBV6-1 to TRBJ1-2; 7 bases line up with TRBD1. CDR1 and CDR2 from the germline V gene are MNHNS and SASEGT. This CDR3 is built from 15 residues. V lost 5 bases to trimming and J lost 5 bases; unmatched junction nucleotides: 11. CDR3 in DNA: TGTGCCAGCAGTCTTAAGACAGGGCGGGGGTATGGCTACACCTTC. Its translation: CASSLKTGRGYGYTF.